This T cell receptor beta chain is drawn from a study of T cell repertoires and HLA-DP antigens. Study-wide background: Alloreactive CD4+ T cells targeted HLA-DP on transduced HeLa. Sorted CD137+CD4+ samples averaged roughly 210 ng DNA; pre-culture CD4+ samples, 1,000 to 1,500 ng.

Primers targeted 54 TRBV and 13 TRBJ segments. Assay: immunoSEQ multiplex PCR; the TCRdb copy retains only in-frame clones and omits some. This table has 55,000 to 80,000 clones, about 82% appearing once. Per the germline V gene, CDR1 is ENHRY and CDR2 is SYGVKD. The CDR3 contains 11 residues. Between the trimmed V and J ends, which lost 3 bases and 3 bases, there was a span of 3 bases. This clone has a single count. Its antigen remains unidentified. Whole-study results and caveats: A non-physiological HeLa system presented antigen to total CD4+ responders.

The chain recombines TRBV10-3 with TRBJ2-7; unclear D gene. Material: CD4+ T cells from PBMCs. The receptor was derived from a man in his 60s in good health and CMV-seronegative. The DNA for the CDR3 is TGTGCCATCAGTGACAGCTACGAGCAGTACTTC. This codes for CAISDSYEQYF.